This note documents a single TCR beta chain sequence. The target antigen is unknown. The record originates from a study of post-analysis software for immune sequencing data. Study overall: Some patients lacked subtype; others had relapsing-remitting, secondary progressive or progressive-relapsing disease. Study observations and caveats: A handful of TRBV segments, including TRBV5-6, TRBV5-1 and TRBV20-1, were more frequent in patients than controls. The F measure placed samples prepared in the same batch into strongly shared clusters.

Libraries were made from TCR beta cDNA, and they carried unique molecular identifiers. Out of roughly 0.85 to 11 million T cells, hundreds of thousands of cDNA molecules were generated. TCRdb recomputed calls from the PCR reads with MiXCR, one row per CDR3 protein. Found here are about 200,000 distinct CDR3 sequences, approximately 28% of them singletons; the top ten hold around 3.2%. CDR3 length equals 13 residues. The V gene lost 3 bases and the J gene lost 4 bases, with 9 bases spanning the gap. The chain combines TRBV12-3 or TRBV12-4 with TRBJ1-2; D not certain. This receptor was identified in a girl aged 2-17 years with multiple sclerosis. Material: blood. The CDR3 bases are TGTGCCAGCAGTTTTGGGGAAGCCTATGGCTACACCTTC. It yields the protein CASSFGEAYGYTF.